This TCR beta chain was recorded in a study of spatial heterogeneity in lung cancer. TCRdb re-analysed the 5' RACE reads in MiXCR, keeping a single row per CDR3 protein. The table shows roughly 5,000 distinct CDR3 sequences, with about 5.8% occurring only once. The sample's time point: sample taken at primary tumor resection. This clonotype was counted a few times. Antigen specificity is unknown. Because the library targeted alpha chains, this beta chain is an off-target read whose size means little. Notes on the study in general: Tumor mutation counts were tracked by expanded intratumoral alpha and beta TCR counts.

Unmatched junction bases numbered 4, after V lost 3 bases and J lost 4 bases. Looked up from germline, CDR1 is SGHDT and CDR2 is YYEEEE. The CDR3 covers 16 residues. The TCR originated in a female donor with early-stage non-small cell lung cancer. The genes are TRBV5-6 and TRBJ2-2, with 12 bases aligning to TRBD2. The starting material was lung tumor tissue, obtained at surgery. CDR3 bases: TGTGCCAGCAGCTGGCGACTAGCGGGAGTCACCGGGGAGCTGTTTTTT. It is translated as CASSWRLAGVTGELFF.